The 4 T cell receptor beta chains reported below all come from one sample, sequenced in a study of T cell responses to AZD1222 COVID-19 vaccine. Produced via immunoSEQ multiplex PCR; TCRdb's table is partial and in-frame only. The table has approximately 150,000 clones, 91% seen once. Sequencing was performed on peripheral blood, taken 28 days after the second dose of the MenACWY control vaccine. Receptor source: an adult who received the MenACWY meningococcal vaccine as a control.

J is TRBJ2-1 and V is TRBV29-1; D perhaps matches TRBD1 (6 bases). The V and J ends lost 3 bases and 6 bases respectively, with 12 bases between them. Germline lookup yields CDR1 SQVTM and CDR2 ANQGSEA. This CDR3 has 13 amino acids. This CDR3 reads CSVEAGATNEQFF. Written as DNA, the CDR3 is TGCAGCGTTGAGGCAGGGGCGACCAATGAGCAGTTCTTC.

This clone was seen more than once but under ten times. The CDR3, as DNA: TGTGCTAGCGGTCTGGCCTACGAGCAGTACTTC. It encodes CASGLAYEQYF. The V gene is TRBV25-1, the J gene TRBJ2-7; D possibly corresponds to TRBD2 (6 bases). Germline-derived CDR1 and CDR2 are MGHDK and SYGVNS. The CDR3 consists of 11 residues.

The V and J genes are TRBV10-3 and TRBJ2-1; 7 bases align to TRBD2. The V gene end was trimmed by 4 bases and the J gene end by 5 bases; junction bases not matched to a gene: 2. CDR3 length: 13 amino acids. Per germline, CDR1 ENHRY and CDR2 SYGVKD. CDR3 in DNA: TGTGCCATCAGTGGGGGAGGGGACAATGAGCAGTTCTTC. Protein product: CAISGGGDNEQFF.

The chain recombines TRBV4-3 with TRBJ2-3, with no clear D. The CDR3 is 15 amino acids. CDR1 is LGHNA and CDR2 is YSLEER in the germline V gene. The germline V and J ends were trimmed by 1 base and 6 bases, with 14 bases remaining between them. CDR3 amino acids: CASSQALSAPDTQYF. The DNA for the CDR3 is TGCGCCAGCAGCCAAGCCCTTTCGGCCCCGGATACGCAGTATTTT.